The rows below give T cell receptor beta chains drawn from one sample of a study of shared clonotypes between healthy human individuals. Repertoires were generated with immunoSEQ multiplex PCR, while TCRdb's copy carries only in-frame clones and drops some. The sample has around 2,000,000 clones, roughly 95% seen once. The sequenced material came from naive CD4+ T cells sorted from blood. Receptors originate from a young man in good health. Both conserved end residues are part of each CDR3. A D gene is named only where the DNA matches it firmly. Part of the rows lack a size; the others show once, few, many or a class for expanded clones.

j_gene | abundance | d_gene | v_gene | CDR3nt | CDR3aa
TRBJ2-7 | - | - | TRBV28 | TGTGCCAGCAGTTCCCTCGGAGTGGGTGGATACGAGCAGTACTTC | CASSSLGVGGYEQYF
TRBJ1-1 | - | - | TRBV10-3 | TGTGCCATCAGTGAGTCTAGGACGGGGGGGAACACTGAAGCTTTCTTT | CAISESRTGGNTEAFF
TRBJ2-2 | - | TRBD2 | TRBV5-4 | TGTGCCAGCAGCCCAGCGGGAGCGGTCACCGGGGAGCTGTTTTTT | CASSPAGAVTGELFF
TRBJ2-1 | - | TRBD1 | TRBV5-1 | TGCGCCAGCAGCTTGGACAGGGGGCTTTACAATGAGCAGTTCTTC | CASSLDRGLYNEQFF
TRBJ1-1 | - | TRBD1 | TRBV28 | TGTGCCAGCGACCTTGGACAGGGCCAGAACACTGAAGCTTTCTTT | CASDLGQGQNTEAFF
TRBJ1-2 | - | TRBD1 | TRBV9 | TGTGCCAGCAGCGTAGGGACAGGGGGCGTTGGTGGCTACACCTTC | CASSVGTGGVGGYTF
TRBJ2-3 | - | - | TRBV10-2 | TGCGCCAGCCGTAGGACCGAGGGTTCGCAGTATTTT | CASRRTEGSQYF
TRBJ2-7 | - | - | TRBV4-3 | TGCGCCAGCAGCCAAGTACCCTGGGGTGGGGTCTCCTACGAGCAGTACTTC | CASSQVPWGGVSYEQYF
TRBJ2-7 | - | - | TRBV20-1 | TGCAGTGCTCGCTACCTCTACGAGCAGTACTTC | CSARYLYEQYF
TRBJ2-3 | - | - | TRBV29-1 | TGCAGCGTTGAGTTGGGGGGCACAGATACGCAGTATTTT | CSVELGGTDTQYF
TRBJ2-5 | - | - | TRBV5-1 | TGCGCCAGCAGCTTGCGAAGCGAAGAGACCCAGTACTTC | CASSLRSEETQYF
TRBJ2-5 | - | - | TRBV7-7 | TGTGCTAGCAGCTTTGGGCCGAAAGAGACCCAGTACTTC | CASSFGPKETQYF
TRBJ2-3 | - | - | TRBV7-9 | TGTGCCAGCAGCTTAGGCAGGGACGTCACAGATACGCAGTATTTT | CASSLGRDVTDTQYF
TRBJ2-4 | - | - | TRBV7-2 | TGTGCCAGCAGCAACGGGGCCGGAAACATTCAGTACTTC | CASSNGAGNIQYF
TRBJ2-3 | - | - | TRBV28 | TGTGCCAGCAGTCACAGGAGAGATACGCAGTATTTT | CASSHRRDTQYF
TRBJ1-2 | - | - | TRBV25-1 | TGTGCCAGCAGTGAAGAGATGTTGGGTAGGGGCTACACCTTC | CASSEEMLGRGYTF
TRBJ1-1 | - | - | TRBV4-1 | TGCGCCAGCAGCCAAGAAGGGGGGAACACTGAAGCTTTCTTT | CASSQEGGNTEAFF
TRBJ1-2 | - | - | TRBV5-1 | TGCGCCAGCAGCCCAACCGGGGCAGCGTCTAACTATGGCTACACCTTC | CASSPTGAASNYGYTF
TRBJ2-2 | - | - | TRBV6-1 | TGTGCCAGCAGTGAACAGGGGTCCGGGGAGCTGTTTTTT | CASSEQGSGELFF
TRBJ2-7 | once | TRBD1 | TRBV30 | TGTGCCTGGAGTCGGACAGGAACCTACGAGCAGTACTTC | CAWSRTGTYEQYF
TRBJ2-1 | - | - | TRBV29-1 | TGCAGCGTTGGCAGCGGATACAATGAGCAGTTCTTC | CSVGSGYNEQFF
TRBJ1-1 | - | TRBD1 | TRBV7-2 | TGTGCCAGCAGCTTGGACAGGTCAACTGAAGCTTTCTTT | CASSLDRSTEAFF